This T cell receptor beta chain was recorded in a study of blood T cell repertoires in COVID-19. Overall study: Sites in the United States, Italy and Spain provided acute and convalescent COVID-19 samples.

How the authors handled the data: Reference gene primer amplification yielded estimated nucleated cell counts. Data came from immunoSEQ multiplex PCR; TCRdb stores just in-frame clones and leaves some out. Clone size and the V and J calls come from that table; the DNA yielded D and trimming. The sample records tens of thousands of clones, 87% being singletons. Trimming pared 2 bases from V and 7 bases from J, leaving 17 bases between. The CDR3 runs 16 residues. CDR1 and CDR2 from the germline V gene are MGHRA and YSYEKL. The clonotype was recovered from a male donor with acute or convalescent COVID-19. Sample: peripheral blood. The rearrangement uses TRBV4-1 and TRBJ1-4; D is possibly TRBD1 (5 bases). The CDR3 DNA follows: TGCGCCAGCAGCCAAAACCAAGGGGTTGAAGGTGAAAAACTGTTTTTT. Translating it yields CASSQNQGVEGEKLFF.